This T cell receptor beta chain was captured by sequencing in a study of blood T cell repertoires in COVID-19. Germline trimming cut 2 bases from V and 5 bases from J; bases unmatched to any gene: 5. From germline, CDR1 is SEHNR and CDR2 FQNEAQ (reference sequence). This CDR3 has 14 residues. This table comes from immunoSEQ multiplex PCR, and its TCRdb copy is limited to in-frame clones, with some not included. The repertoire holds over 200,000 clones, with about 90% as singletons. Input material: PBMCs or T cells enriched from blood (not recorded which). This sequence originates from a woman aged 45-65 years in a cohort exposed to, infected with or recovered from COVID-19 (not recorded which). The chain is built from TRBV7-9 and TRBJ2-5; 7 nucleotides agree with TRBD1. Here the CDR3 DNA reads TGTGCCAGCAGCTTAACAGGGGTTGGGGAGACCCAGTACTTC. Its translation: CASSLTGVGETQYF.